The TCR beta chain described here comes from a study of shared clonotypes between healthy human individuals (dated by TCRdb to about 2020). Context from the whole study: Three men and a couple of women, aged 18 to 49 years, made up the cohort. For each donor, three plates each were used for CD4 naive and CD4 memory, two plates were used for CD8 naive, and one plate was used for CD8 memory. The study deeply sequenced blood TCR repertoires of five healthy adults to estimate repertoire size and the extent of clonotype sharing between individuals. To increase sequencing depth and limit assay-specific biases, TCR repertoire library preparation and sequencing were carried out by different laboratories using diverse techniques. Leukapheresis yielded between about 0.94 and 10 billion PBMCs per donor.

Using the deep immunoSEQ assay, multiplex PCR amplified TCR CDR3 regions from genomic DNA. Genomic DNA extracted from each cell subset was distributed evenly over all wells of several immunoSEQ 96-well plates, and each plate served as one replicate. For sorted subsets, roughly 190 ng of genomic DNA, equivalent to 25,000 to 30,000 T cell genomes, went into each replicate PCR. The purified libraries were quantified using a Qubit 3.0 fluorometer, sized with a Bioanalyzer 2100, and then quantified again using the KAPA Library Quantification kit. Each immunoSEQ 96-well plate was sequenced on its own single-read 150-cycle Illumina NextSeq 550 flow cell. The paper's data handling went like this. Because the immunoSEQ output included only junctional sequences and no quality scores, the filtering could not be the same as the filtering used for full-length reads. To assign V/J genes and CDR3, sequences were annotated against IMGT germline references using PyIR, a Python wrapper for IgBLAST v1.9. Reads with weak V/J assignments (E-value above 1e-6), missing CDR3, stop codons, out-of-frame junctions, or ambiguous translated residues were removed. V3J clonotypes were defined by identical inferred V gene, J gene, and CDR3 amino acid sequence. Percentage overlap between repertoires was calculated by dividing the number of shared unique clonotypes by the size of the smaller repertoire. Repertoire richness was assessed with RTK rarefaction, the Chao1 estimator, and Recon v2.1 estimates of unobserved clonotypes. OLGA was used to compute generation probabilities for all TCRbeta clonotypes that the gDNA method yielded from a handful of donors. TCRdb took this table from immuneACCESS and kept in-frame rearrangements with V and J called. Such tables lack part of the clones; where checked against another copy, unresolved V genes explain under half of the gap, and the rest is unexplained. That table gives V, J and clone size, and the DNA gave D and trimming. The sample table shows about 690,000 clones, and 90% are seen once. Together, the top ten hold about 33% of the sample.

Healthy HIV-negative adults with no recently reported acute infections or vaccinations were included as donors. Only Caucasian adults living in Nashville, Tennessee, USA were represented among the donors. CD8 memory samples combined magnetically selected CD45RO+ cells with CCR7-negative CD45RA+ effector memory (TemRA) cells. Blood was collected by leukapheresis, and PBMCs were isolated by Ficoll-Histopaque density gradient centrifugation and then cryopreserved in liquid nitrogen vapor phase. Analytical flow cytometry was used to check the purity and quantity of each magnetically sorted T cell population. Each sorted fraction had its genomic DNA isolated and then quantified by UV absorbance on a Nanodrop 2000c. Paper-wide results and their limitations: Because the study included only a small number of donors, the genetic and exposure-history diversity represented was limited. Sampling was limited to blood, and TCR repertoires in tissue likely differ from TCR repertoires in blood. Naive subsets generally had larger estimated clonotype richness than memory subsets. Pairwise subsampling led to the expectation that sequencing depth would affect the degree of clonotype sharing among donors. Rarefaction of sorted-subset datasets indicated incomplete sequencing despite the large sequencing depth. When a handful of donors were compared, the shared fraction of clonotypes was 5% to 6.5% for naive CD4, 3.5% to 4% for naive CD8, 2.3% for memory CD4, and less than 0.45% for memory CD8. Clonotypes shared by all four sorted-subset donors showed higher generation probabilities than non-shared clonotypes.

To note about this clone: The target of this receptor is not known. Base quality data are lacking; no much larger clone is found one base away.

This clonotype was sampled from a man between 18 and 29 years old in good health. Some clones in this sample may be carry-over from other donors' samples. The specimen was memory CD8+ T cells from PBMCs. Explained via the paper, the cell subset or site label denotes: CD45RO+ cells pooled with CCR7-negative TemRA cells.

The CDR3 sequence is CASSGGVLTYNEQFF. The DNA sequence is as follows: TGTGCCAGCAGTGGGGGGGTCCTAACCTACAATGAGCAGTTCTTC. This sequence uses TRBV2 and TRBJ2-1; the D gene is perhaps TRBD2, from 6 matching bases. The germline ends are 12 bases apart after V is trimmed by 4 bases and J by 2 bases. In the germline V gene, CDR1 corresponds to SNHLY and CDR2 to FYNNEI. The CDR3 goes from the cysteine to the phenylalanine over 15 residues. Just CDR3 DNA is preserved here, 45 bases in frame from base 1.